This TCR beta chain was captured by sequencing in a study of blood T cell repertoires in COVID-19. The V gene's germline CDR1 is SSHAT and CDR2 FNYEAQ (reference sequence). This CDR3 has 12 amino acids. Generated by immunoSEQ multiplex PCR, the TCRdb table keeps only in-frame clones and is missing some. The table records approximately 210,000 clones, 80% to 90% of them present only once. As to this clone: A junction boundary mismatches the germline segment, possibly from a read error.

Sample: peripheral blood. This chain uses TRBV7-7 with TRBJ2-7; the D gene is possibly TRBD2 (5 bases). The sequence derives from a man aged 25-45 years with active or convalescent COVID-19. CDR3 DNA: TGTGCTAGCAGCTCAAAAGGAGGCGAGCAGTACTTC. This translates into CASSSKGGEQYF.